These 17 T cell receptor beta chains originate from one sample sequenced in a study of T cell clones after liver transplantation. The table came from immunoSEQ multiplex PCR; TCRdb's copy has only in-frame clones and leaves some out. This table has 85,000 to 110,000 clones, around 80% appearing once. The sample consisted of CD4+ T cells from blood, taken around 44 months after liver transplant. The receptors here all came from a human patient who received a liver transplant. A subset of T cells may come from the graft donor.

This chain joins TRBV6-1 and TRBJ1-5; 9 bases line up with TRBD1. The CDR3 spans 18 residues. J lost 2 bases, V lost 1 base, and 9 bases had no gene match. Germline assignment: CDR1 MNHNS and CDR2 SASEGT. Here the CDR3 DNA reads TGTGCCAGCAGTGAAGGACAGGGGGGGTATCGGGGCAATCAGCCCCAGCATTTT. This translates into CASSEGQGGYRGNQPQHF.

This clone was detected only once. V usage is TRBV6-1 and J usage is TRBJ1-5; no definite D call. This CDR3 is built from 15 residues. Germline V gives CDR1 MNHNS, CDR2 SASEGT. V was pared by 6 bases and J by 2 bases, with 14 bases between. The CDR3 bases are TGTGCCAGCAGCGACTCTGACGGTGGCAATCAGCCCCAGCATTTT. This codes for CASSDSDGGNQPQHF.

This CDR3 reads CASSTFTGELFF. DNA of the CDR3: TGTGCCAGCAGCACTTTCACCGGGGAGCTGTTTTTT. The V and J genes are TRBV6-5 and TRBJ2-2; D unclear. V was clipped by 6 bases and J by 4 bases, with 6 bases between them. Germline lookup yields CDR1 MNHEY and CDR2 SVGAGI. The CDR3 covers 12 residues.

This sequence joins TRBV5-1 and TRBJ1-1; possibly TRBD1 for D (5 bases). The length of the CDR3 is 14 residues. Trimming cost V 0 bases and J 8 bases, with 14 bases left between them. In germline, CDR1 is SGHRS, CDR2 YFSETQ. CDR3 nucleotide sequence: TGCGCCAGCAGCTTGGCTCAGGGAATCGGCGAAGCTTTCTTT. It yields the protein CASSLAQGIGEAFF.

The rearrangement links TRBV5-4 to TRBJ1-1; D is ambiguous. CDR3 size: 11 residues. With 2 bases removed from V and 8 bases from J, the gap between germline ends came to 7 bases. Germline V lookup: CDR1 SGHNT, CDR2 YYREEE (reference sequence). CDR3 nucleotide sequence: TGTGCCAGCAGCTTCAGTCAAGAAGCTTTCTTT. This gives the protein CASSFSQEAFF.

This chain's CDR3 is CAGGNSGDGTDTQYF. The CDR3 nucleotides are TGTGCCGGGGGCAATAGCGGGGACGGCACAGATACGCAGTATTTT. V gene TRBV6-1 combines with J gene TRBJ2-3; 8 nucleotides align to TRBD2. V lost 11 bases to trimming and J lost 1 base; unmatched junction nucleotides: 11. The CDR3 extends over 15 amino acids. Germline CDR1 MNHNS, CDR2 SASEGT.

The chain employs TRBV18 and TRBJ1-1; D not certain. The germline gives CDR1 KGHSH, CDR2 LQKENI. V gave up 3 bases and J gave up 6 bases, with 23 bases separating them. There are 17 residues in the CDR3. This CDR3 is CASSPLPRHRSLAEAFF. The CDR3 DNA follows: TGTGCCAGCTCACCCCTCCCTAGACACCGCTCTCTCGCTGAAGCTTTCTTT. The variable domain in full, with the rest retrieved from reference TRBV18 and TRBJ1-1, is NAGVMQNPRHLVRRRGQEARLRCSPMKGHSHVYWYRQLPEEGLKFMVYLQKENIIDESGMPKERFSAEFPKEGPSILRIQQVVRGDSAAYFCASSPLPRHRSLAEAFFGQGTRLTVV.

The chain has TRBV7-9 and TRBJ1-1; no reliable D call. Trimming stripped 2 bases from V and 4 bases from J, with 11 bases between. This CDR3 is built from 14 residues. Germline CDR1 SEHNR, CDR2 FQNEAQ (reference sequence). CDR3 protein: CASSLQGVGTEAFF. The DNA for the CDR3 is TGTGCCAGCAGCTTACAAGGCGTTGGCACTGAAGCTTTCTTT.

This chain links TRBV7-9 with TRBJ1-2; 10 positions match TRBD1. J lost 6 bases, V lost 5 bases, and 3 bases had no gene match. Germline V gene sequence: CDR1 SEHNR, CDR2 FQNEAQ (reference sequence). This CDR3 contains 13 residues. DNA for the CDR3: TGTGCCAGCAGCATCGGACAGGGGGATGGCTACACCTTC. It codes for CASSIGQGDGYTF.

This clone was seen a handful of times. The rearrangement joins TRBV11-3 to TRBJ2-1, with 8 bases that match TRBD1. CDR3 length equals 13 residues. Germline lookup yields CDR1 SGHNT and CDR2 YENEEA. V lost 3 bases, J lost 9 bases, and 4 bases stayed unmatched. The CDR3 DNA reads TGTGCCAGCAGCTTTGAACAGGGGGGTGAGCAGTTCTTC. Encoded protein: CASSFEQGGEQFF.

V and J are TRBV9 and TRBJ2-6; D remains ambiguous. Germline V CDR1 and CDR2: SGDLS, YYNGEE. Trimming left V 0 bases short and J 0 bases short, with 10 bases between. The CDR3 consists of 17 residues. The CDR3 DNA reads as TGTGCCAGCAGCGTAGACAGCGATTACTCTGGGGCCAACGTCCTGACTTTC. It specifies CASSVDSDYSGANVLTF.

V and J are TRBV11-2 and TRBJ1-5, with no clear D. Trimming shortened V by 2 bases and J by 0 bases, and 5 bases separated the two germline ends. Per the germline V gene, CDR1 is SGHAT and CDR2 is FQNNGV. The CDR3 has 14 residues. CDR3 region: CASSLRDSNQPQHF. CDR3 nucleotide sequence: TGTGCCAGCAGCTTAAGAGATAGCAATCAGCCCCAGCATTTT.

The V call is TRBV13, the J call TRBJ2-3; possibly TRBD1 for D (6 bases). The ends were cut back, 7 bases at V and 3 bases at J, with 17 bases in the middle. The CDR3 sequence is 15 residues long. Per the germline V gene, CDR1 is PRHDT and CDR2 is FYEKMQ (reference sequence). CDR3 in DNA: TGTGCCAGCAATCGACAGGAACTACGGACAGATACGCAGTATTTT. Protein: CASNRQELRTDTQYF.

CDR3 in amino acids: CASSLGRGIYNEQFF. In nucleotides, the CDR3 is TGTGCCAGCAGCCTGGGGCGGGGGATCTACAATGAGCAGTTCTTC. The chain is built from TRBV9 and TRBJ2-1; TRBD2 matches 7 bases. The CDR3 consists of 15 residues. Germline CDR1 SGDLS, CDR2 YYNGEE. The junction had 7 bases not matched to a gene; V was cut back by 4 bases and J by 3 bases.

The sample holds one count of this clone. V and J are TRBV5-1 and TRBJ1-1; D is unresolved. Germline CDR1 SGHRS, CDR2 YFSETQ. The CDR3 totals 13 residues. Trimming took 5 bases from V and 7 from J, leaving 15 bases between them. CDR3 DNA: TGCGCCAGCAGTCAGGCTTTTGGGTTTGAAGCTTTCTTT. Its protein is CASSQAFGFEAFF.

The rearrangement uses TRBV7-8 and TRBJ2-3; D possibly corresponds to TRBD1 (5 bases). This CDR3 has 12 amino acids. The germline CDR1 and CDR2 sequences are SGHVS and FQNEAQ. Between the trimmed V and J ends, which lost 3 bases and 11 bases, there was a span of 12 bases. The CDR3 sequence is CASSFVRGLQYF. Here the CDR3 DNA reads TGTGCCAGCAGCTTTGTAAGGGGTTTGCAGTATTTT. The full variable domain, its missing parts supplied by reference TRBV7-8 and TRBJ2-3, is GAGVSQSPRYKVAKRGQDVALRCDPISGHVSLFWYQQALGQGPEFLTYFQNEAQLDKSGLPSDRFFAERPEGSVSTLKIQRTQQEDSAVYLCASSFVRGLQYFGPGTRLTVL.

The gene calls are TRBV27 and TRBJ2-7; 10 bases line up with TRBD1. Trimming removed 7 bases from V and 3 bases from J; junction bases left unmatched: 12. Germline V gene sequence: CDR1 MNHEY, CDR2 SMNVEV (reference sequence). This CDR3 spans 16 amino acids. CDR3 region: CASNHRGGTGVYEQYF. In DNA, the CDR3 is TGTGCCAGCAATCACCGGGGGGGGACAGGGGTCTACGAGCAGTACTTC.